The 30 T cell receptor beta chains reported below all come from one sample, sequenced in a study of T cells in Graves' hyperthyroidism and ophthalmopathy. There were TCR beta CDR3 regions amplified from RNA transcripts. HTBI primers drove first-round RT-PCR of the TCR CDR3. TCRdb called the multiplex PCR reads again in MiXCR, with one record for every CDR3 protein. The sample holds about 380,000 distinct CDR3 sequences, about 13% seen once. The sequenced sample was blood. These receptors originate from a man aged 30 to 39 with Graves' hyperthyroidism that later progressed to Graves' ophthalmopathy.

The chain carries TRBV2 and TRBJ2-7; D uncertain. The CDR3 has 13 residues. The germline V gene has CDR1 SNHLY and CDR2 FYNNEI. V lost 2 bases and J 8 bases, leaving 13 bases between the germline ends. CDR3 nucleotides: TGTGCCAGCAGTGAAACGGGTCTAACTAAGCAGTACTTC. Encoded protein: CASSETGLTKQYF.

This clonotype was recorded many times. The rearrangement links TRBV11-2 to TRBJ1-1; D might be TRBD1 (6 bases). Germline values: CDR1 SGHAT, CDR2 FQNNGV. The CDR3 runs 18 residues. The V end was cut by 7 bases, the J end by 1 base, with 25 bases between. CDR3 DNA sequence: TGTGCCAGCATCAATGGGCGGGGGGCGATCATCCGGAACACTGAAGCTTTCTTT. It is translated as CASINGRGAIIRNTEAFF.

This clonotype was seen many times. V gene TRBV28 combines with J gene TRBJ2-1; D perhaps matches TRBD2 (7 bases). V was cut by 7 bases and J by 7 bases, with 23 bases left in between. CDR1 is MDHEN and CDR2 is SYDVKM in the germline V gene. The CDR3 contains 16 residues. DNA of the CDR3: TGTGCCAGCATCACCCAGAGGGGGGGCAGCGGTAATGAGCAGTTCTTC. Its translation is CASITQRGGSGNEQFF.

This clonotype has a handful of counts. The rearrangement links TRBV6-1 to TRBJ1-1; D gene uncertain. V lost 6 bases, J lost 4 bases, and 12 bases lay in between. This CDR3 has 13 amino acids. CDR1 MNHNS and CDR2 SASEGT come from the germline V gene. The CDR3 coding sequence is TGTGCCAGCAGCCTCAGAGAATCCACTGAAGCTTTCTTT. Translating it yields CASSLRESTEAFF.

Only a few counts were recorded for this clonotype. This chain connects TRBV5-1 to TRBJ2-1, with D hard to call. Germline V gene data show CDR1 as SGHRS and CDR2 as YFSETQ. Trimming left V 0 bases short and J 7 bases short, with 11 bases between. CDR3 length: 14 residues. CDR3 sequence reads: CASSLDGFGNEQFF. CDR3 nucleotides: TGCGCCAGCAGCTTGGACGGTTTTGGTAATGAGCAGTTCTTC.

This clonotype was seen at least ten times. The V gene is TRBV29-1, the J gene TRBJ1-5; 8 positions match TRBD1. The J segment lost 1 base and the V segment lost 7 bases, leaving 6 bases of the junction unmatched. The CDR3 sequence is 14 residues long. Germline V gene data show CDR1 as SQVTM and CDR2 as ANQGSEA. CDR3 bases: TGCAGCGCCCAGACAGGGGCGAGCAATCAGCCCCAGCATTTT. The encoded protein is CSAQTGASNQPQHF.

This clonotype was seen many times. This chain uses TRBV27 with TRBJ1-1; TRBD1 aligns across 7 bases. J was trimmed by 2 bases and V by 3 bases; bases with no gene match: 6. There are 15 residues in the CDR3. Germline lookup yields CDR1 MNHEY and CDR2 SMNVEV (reference sequence). The CDR3: CASSLRGPSNTEAFF. The CDR3 DNA reads as TGTGCCAGCAGTTTGAGGGGGCCTTCCAACACTGAAGCTTTCTTT.

This chain connects TRBV6-6 to TRBJ2-1; 15 bases fit TRBD2. The CDR3 has 16 residues. The V gene's germline CDR1 is MNHNY and CDR2 SVGAGI (reference sequence). The trim removed 0 bases at V and 7 bases at J, leaving 1 base unmatched. As DNA, the CDR3 is TGTGCCAGCAGTTACTCCGGACTAGCGGGGGGGAATGAGCAGTTCTTC. Translation: CASSYSGLAGGNEQFF.

The chain joins TRBV9 to TRBJ1-2; tentative D call: TRBD1 (6 bases). Germline values: CDR1 SGDLS, CDR2 YYNGEE. Trimming stripped 4 bases from V and 3 bases from J, with 22 bases between. This CDR3 comprises 17 residues. DNA of the CDR3: TGTGCCAGCAGCTTTCGCCCCTCAGGGGAGAGGCACTATGGCTACACCTTC. Amino acid sequence: CASSFRPSGERHYGYTF.

In this sample, this clonotype turned up many times. V gene TRBV2 combines with J gene TRBJ1-1, with D tentatively TRBD1 (5 bases). The V and J ends lost 2 bases and 1 base respectively, with 17 bases between them. The CDR3 is 17 residues long. Germline CDR1 is SNHLY and CDR2 is FYNNEI. CDR3 DNA: TGTGCCAGCAGTGAATGGGGCCCCTTGACACCGAACACTGAAGCTTTCTTT. Its translation is CASSEWGPLTPNTEAFF.

Points on this clonotype: Since a much larger clone is just one base distant, this may be a read error. The J gene is TRBJ1-1, the V gene TRBV20-1; D might be TRBD1 (6 bases). The CDR3 extends over 15 amino acids. Germline-derived CDR1 and CDR2 are DFQATT and SNEGSKA (reference sequence). CDR3 in amino acids: CSARIQGRVNTEALF. CDR3 sequence (DNA): TGCAGTGCTAGAATACAGGGCAGAGTGAACACTGAAGCTCTCTTT.

V is TRBV5-1 and J is TRBJ1-2; D remains unclear. Germline CDR1 and CDR2: SGHRS and YFSETQ. The CDR3 covers 13 residues. Trimming pared 6 bases from V and 8 bases from J, leaving 17 bases between. CDR3 in amino acids: CASTSGPSAGYTF. CDR3 DNA: TGCGCCAGCACCTCAGGTCCGTCCGCCGGCTACACCTTC.

This clonotype was recorded many times. The rearrangement uses TRBV5-1 and TRBJ1-1, with D uncertain. Germline V CDR1 and CDR2: SGHRS, YFSETQ. V was clipped by 4 bases and J by 0 bases, with 10 bases between them. The CDR3 length is 14 residues. CDR3 sequence (DNA): TGCGCCAGCAGCCTGCAGGCATTGAACACTGAAGCTTTCTTT. Its translation: CASSLQALNTEAFF.

The CDR3 region has the DNA TGTGCCAGCAGCGTAGGGACAACTGTTAATGAAAAACTGTTTTTT. This sequence encodes CASSVGTTVNEKLFF. This chain links TRBV9 with TRBJ1-4; weak D call: TRBD1 (5 bases). Germline lookup yields CDR1 SGDLS and CDR2 YYNGEE. This CDR3 contains 15 residues. V was clipped by 0 bases and J by 4 bases, with 10 bases between them.

This clonotype was counted many times. The chain uses TRBV12-3 or TRBV12-4 and TRBJ1-5; no clear D. The CDR3 spans 12 residues. V lost 6 bases to trimming and J lost 4 bases, with 7 bases between them. CDR3 region: CASSMWNQPQHF. Written as DNA, the CDR3 is TGTGCCAGCAGCATGTGGAATCAGCCCCAGCATTTT.

This clonotype was counted ten times or more. The rearrangement uses TRBV6-1 and TRBJ1-4, with D uncertain. The V gene's germline CDR1 is MNHNS and CDR2 SASEGT. The CDR3 is 14 residues long. V shed 3 bases and J shed 4 bases, with 9 bases lying between them. The CDR3 loop reads CASSDGQDNEKLFF. The CDR3 DNA reads as TGTGCCAGCAGTGACGGGCAAGATAATGAAAAACTGTTTTTT.

This clonotype was observed a handful of times. V and J are TRBV4-2 and TRBJ2-4, with 13 bases fitting TRBD2. Germline assignment: CDR1 LGHNA and CDR2 YNFKEQ. The CDR3 runs to 19 residues. The J segment lost 7 bases and the V segment lost 4 bases, leaving 16 bases of the junction unmatched. The DNA of the CDR3 is TGTGCCAGCAGCCCAGGACTAGCGGGGGCACGGGACCCAAGGAACATTCAGTACTTC. Protein: CASSPGLAGARDPRNIQYF.

This clonotype was counted at least ten times. V is TRBV11-2 and J is TRBJ2-2; TRBD1 matches at 8 bases. The CDR3 loop spans 15 amino acids. Germline V gene lookup returns CDR1 SGHAT and CDR2 FQNNGV. Trimming at V came to 3 bases and at J to 6 bases, leaving 6 bases not matched to a gene. CDR3 region: CASSFTGGSPGELFF. In DNA form, the CDR3 reads TGTGCCAGCAGCTTCACAGGGGGTTCCCCCGGGGAGCTGTTTTTT. Full variable domain (remainder filled in from reference TRBV11-2 and TRBJ2-2): EAGVAQSPRYKIIEKRQSVAFWCNPISGHATLYWYQQILGQGPKLLIQFQNNGVVDDSQLPKDRFSAERLKGVDSTLKIQPAKLEDSAVYLCASSFTGGSPGELFFGEGSRLTVL.

This clonotype was picked up many times. This sequence joins TRBV10-2 and TRBJ2-7; no clear D. The CDR3 is 12 amino acids. The germline V gene has CDR1 WSHSY and CDR2 SAAADI. V was pared by 2 bases and J by 2 bases, with 4 bases between. This CDR3 reads CASSEGAYEQYF. The CDR3, as DNA: TGCGCCAGCAGTGAGGGTGCCTACGAGCAGTACTTC.

This clonotype was observed many times. V and J are TRBV6-6 and TRBJ1-1, with D unresolved. The CDR3 extends over 15 amino acids. Germline assignment: CDR1 MNHNY and CDR2 SVGAGI (reference sequence). V was clipped by 0 bases and J by 1 base, with 9 bases between them. The CDR3 loop reads CASSYSEPRNTEAFF. CDR3 in DNA: TGTGCCAGCAGTTACTCTGAACCCCGGAACACTGAAGCTTTCTTT.

This clonotype was counted between two and nine times. V gene TRBV10-3 combines with J gene TRBJ2-7, with 7 bases fitting TRBD1. CDR3 length equals 12 residues. Germline V gene sequence: CDR1 ENHRY, CDR2 SYGVKD. With 6 bases clipped from V and 2 bases from J, the junction kept 1 base outside the gene matches. The CDR3 DNA reads as TGTGCCATCAGGGGGACAGCCTACGAGCAGTACTTC. The encoded protein is CAIRGTAYEQYF.

With regard to this clonotype: One end of the junction varies from germline; a read error may be responsible. The genes are TRBV5-1 and TRBJ2-2; 13 bases line up with TRBD2. The CDR3 is made up of 17 amino acids. In germline, CDR1 is SGHRS, CDR2 YFSETQ. The CDR3 is CASNGQGLAGSGGELFF. CDR3 bases: TGTGCCAGCAACGGACAGGGACTAGCGGGAAGTGGCGGGGAGCTGTTTTTT.

This clonotype was observed a few times. The rearrangement joins TRBV11-2 to TRBJ1-5; no reliable D call. Trimming cost V 3 bases and J 0 bases, with 9 bases left between them. The CDR3 covers 15 residues. Germline CDR1 reads SGHAT; CDR2 reads FQNNGV. The CDR3 spells CASSLAVYSNQPQHF. In DNA form, the CDR3 reads TGTGCCAGCAGCTTGGCAGTGTATAGCAATCAGCCCCAGCATTTT.

J is TRBJ2-2 and V is TRBV29-1, with 7 bases that match TRBD2. Losses at the gene ends were 0 bases for V and 2 bases for J; bases not matched to a gene: 6. The CDR3 length is 16 residues. Germline V CDR1 and CDR2: SQVTM, ANQGSEA. CDR3 in DNA: TGCAGCGTTGAAGAGGTGCGCGGGGGTAACACCGGGGAGCTGTTTTTT. It specifies CSVEEVRGGNTGELFF.

In this sample, this clonotype turned up a few times. The chain recombines TRBV2 with TRBJ1-6; the D is unclear. Germline lookup yields CDR1 SNHLY and CDR2 FYNNEI. V lost 7 bases, J lost 4 bases, and 11 bases lay in between. The CDR3 contains 14 residues. The CDR3 sequence: CASIPHNYNSPLHF. CDR3 bases: TGTGCCAGCATCCCACATAATTATAATTCACCCCTCCACTTT. The full variable domain, in which reference TRBV2 and TRBJ1-6 provide the parts outside the CDR3, is EPEVTQTPSHQVTQMGQEVILRCVPISNHLYFYWYRQILGQKVEFLVSFYNNEISEKSEIFDDQFSVERPDGSNFTLKIRSTKLEDSAMYFCASIPHNYNSPLHFGNGTRLTVT.

In its sample, this clonotype was seen many times. The chain uses TRBV18 and TRBJ1-6; possible D gene TRBD1, 6 bases. CDR1 is KGHSH and CDR2 is LQKENI in the germline V gene. The CDR3 contains 15 residues. V was pared by 3 bases and J by 0 bases, with 6 bases between. CDR3 region: CASSPDSSYNSPLHF. CDR3 in DNA: TGTGCCAGCTCACCGGACAGCTCCTATAATTCACCCCTCCACTTT.

This clonotype was detected ten times or more. The chain combines TRBV5-1 with TRBJ2-1; D gene uncertain. V shed 5 bases and J shed 3 bases, with 3 bases lying between them. The CDR3 spans 11 residues. From germline, CDR1 is SGHRS and CDR2 YFSETQ. The CDR3 sequence is CASRDYNEQFF. The CDR3 DNA is TGCGCCAGCAGGGACTACAATGAGCAGTTCTTC.

V gene TRBV7-2 combines with J gene TRBJ2-1, with D perhaps TRBD1 or TRBD2 (6 bases each). Germline values: CDR1 SGHTA, CDR2 FQGNSA. Trimming left V 6 bases short and J 7 bases short, with 16 bases between. The CDR3 spans 14 residues. The CDR3 sequence is CASREGGLGNEQFF. DNA for the CDR3: TGTGCCAGCAGGGAGGGGGGCCTGGGGAATGAGCAGTTCTTC.

This clonotype was seen at least ten times. The V call is TRBV7-2, the J call TRBJ1-5, with no clear D. The germline CDR1 and CDR2 sequences are SGHTA and FQGNSA. The CDR3 runs 14 residues. V was trimmed by 5 bases and J by 6 bases, leaving 14 bases between them. The DNA for the CDR3 is TGTGCCAGCAGCGCGCAAGGGTTAAGTCAGCCCCAGCATTTT. Translated, it gives CASSAQGLSQPQHF.

The chain recombines TRBV18 with TRBJ2-1, with D unresolved. This CDR3 has 17 residues. V was shortened by 6 bases and J by 0 bases, with 18 bases between the two germline ends. CDR1 KGHSH and CDR2 LQKENI come from the germline V gene. CDR3 protein: CASSRKDRLSSYNEQFF. DNA of the CDR3: TGTGCCAGCTCCCGGAAGGACCGGCTGAGCTCCTACAATGAGCAGTTCTTC.